The next 31 T cell receptor beta chains were all read from a single sample in a study of blood T cell repertoires in COVID-19. Data came from immunoSEQ multiplex PCR; TCRdb stores just in-frame clones and leaves some out. This sample has some 80,000 clones, with around four fifths found just once. The sample taken for sequencing was peripheral blood. Receptors were obtained from a man aged 80 or over with active or convalescent COVID-19.

The chain has TRBV18 and TRBJ2-3; D may be TRBD1 (6 bases). V lost 0 bases and J lost 1, with 11 bases in between. Germline V CDR1 and CDR2: KGHSH, LQKENI. The CDR3 is made up of 16 amino acids. DNA for the CDR3: TGTGCCAGCTCACCACCTCAAGGGGGTGGCACAGATACGCAGTATTTT. Its protein is CASSPPQGGGTDTQYF.

The V and J genes are TRBV19 and TRBJ2-5, with a tentative D call TRBD1 (6 bases). Germline lookup yields CDR1 LNHDA and CDR2 SQIVND (reference sequence). V lost 3 bases, J lost 4 bases, and 12 bases lay in between. The length of the CDR3 is 14 residues. The CDR3 coding sequence is TGTGCCAGTAGTATTGCAGGGGAACGAGAGACCCAGTACTTC. Translation: CASSIAGERETQYF.

This CDR3 is CASRPSGGLQYF. Written as DNA, the CDR3 is TGTGCCAGCAGGCCGTCCGGGGGTCTTCAGTACTTC. The genes are TRBV12-3 or TRBV12-4 and TRBJ2-4; the D gene is possibly TRBD2 (6 bases). The CDR3 covers 12 residues. Trimming took off 6 bases at V and 11 bases at J, with 14 bases between the two ends.

V usage is TRBV6-5 and J usage is TRBJ1-1; 8 bases match TRBD1. The CDR3 extends over 15 amino acids. Germline trimming cut 10 bases from V and 2 bases from J; bases unmatched to any gene: 12. The germline V gene encodes CDR1 MNHEY and CDR2 SVGAGI. CDR3 sequence reads: CATIGQGVINTEAFF. CDR3 coding DNA: TGTGCCACCATAGGACAGGGAGTGATTAACACTGAAGCTTTCTTT.

The CDR3 reads CASSFAGEETQYF. The DNA of the CDR3 is TGTGCCAGCAGCTTTGCGGGGGAAGAGACCCAGTACTTC. This sequence joins TRBV7-3 and TRBJ2-5; TRBD2 aligns across 7 bases. Per germline, CDR1 SGHTA and CDR2 FQGTGA. The CDR3 has 13 residues. Trimming took 3 bases from V and 3 from J; bases not matched to a gene: 1.

The chain carries TRBV10-3 and TRBJ2-5; TRBD2 matches 7 bases. The CDR3 loop spans 15 amino acids. Germline CDR1 ENHRY, CDR2 SYGVKD. After removal of 3 bases from V and 5 bases from J, the junction contained 9 bases not matched to a gene. CDR3: CAISDGTMRTETQYF. The CDR3, as DNA: TGTGCCATCAGTGACGGGACTATGAGAACTGAGACCCAGTACTTC.

V and J are TRBV10-1 and TRBJ2-1, with 11 bases matching TRBD2. Germline CDR1 and CDR2: WNHNN and SYGVQD (reference sequence). The CDR3 totals 20 residues. The junction had 14 bases not matched to a gene; V was cut back by 4 bases and J by 0 bases. CDR3 nucleotide sequence: TGCGCCAGCAGTGGACAGGCCGGGACTAGCGGTAGGAGCTCCTACAATGAGCAGTTCTTC. It specifies CASSGQAGTSGRSSYNEQFF.

The rearrangement uses TRBV23-1 and TRBJ1-2; D might be TRBD1 (6 bases). TRBV23-1 is annotated as an ORF whose role is uncertain. V lost 4 bases to trimming and J lost 1 base, with 10 bases between them. There are 14 residues in the CDR3. The CDR3 coding sequence is TGCGCCAGCAGTCCGATGGACAGTAACTATGGCTACACCTTC. Protein: CASSPMDSNYGYTF.

This sequence joins TRBV5-1 and TRBJ1-2; 7 bases match TRBD1. The CDR3 runs 14 residues. The J segment lost 4 bases and the V segment lost 4 bases, leaving 7 bases of the junction unmatched. Germline CDR1 is SGHRS and CDR2 is YFSETQ. The CDR3 protein is CASSPTGSSYGYTF. CDR3 nucleotide sequence: TGCGCCAGCAGCCCGACAGGGTCGAGCTATGGCTACACCTTC. Full variable domain (outside the CDR3, taken from reference TRBV5-1 and TRBJ1-2): KAGVTQTPRYLIKTRGQQVTLSCSPISGHRSVSWYQQTPGQGLQFLFEYFSETQRNKGNFPGRFSGRQFSNSRSEMNVSTLELGDSALYLCASSPTGSSYGYTFGSGTRLTVV.

This clone has only a few counts. The J gene is TRBJ2-5, the V gene TRBV24-1, with TRBD2 matching over 10 bases. Looked up from germline, CDR1 is KGHDR and CDR2 is SFDVKD. The CDR3 covers 16 residues. The V gene end was trimmed by 0 bases and the J gene end by 3 bases; junction bases not matched to a gene: 3. CDR3 sequence (DNA): TGTGCCACCAGTGATTTGGGTCTAGCGGGAGAAGAGACCCAGTACTTC. Residues: CATSDLGLAGEETQYF.

CDR3 bases: TGTGCCCAAACCCCACAGCTCTCCTCAGAGGGCTACACCTTC. Amino acids: CAQTPQLSSEGYTF. The chain combines TRBV30 with TRBJ1-2; D not certain. V was trimmed by 8 bases and J by 8 bases, leaving 24 bases between them. Looked up from germline, CDR1 is GTSNPN and CDR2 is SVGIG (reference sequence). The CDR3 runs 14 residues.

V and J are TRBV5-1 and TRBJ2-1; TRBD1 aligns across 11 bases. Looked up from germline, CDR1 is SGHRS and CDR2 is YFSETQ. The CDR3 extends over 15 amino acids. With V trimmed by 5 bases and J by 4 bases, 5 bases remained unmatched. The CDR3 loop is CASRPGTGGYNEQFF. CDR3 coding DNA: TGCGCCAGCAGGCCCGGGACAGGGGGTTACAATGAGCAGTTCTTC.

The rearrangement links TRBV7-2 to TRBJ1-6; D may be TRBD1 (6 bases). In germline, CDR1 is SGHTA, CDR2 FQGNSA. Trimming left V 5 bases short and J 4 bases short, with 15 bases between. The CDR3 length is 16 residues. The CDR3 DNA sequence: TGTGCCAGCAGCCCTCAGACAGGCGGTTATAATTCACCCCTCCACTTT. Translated: CASSPQTGGYNSPLHF. Based on the CDR3 plus reference TRBV7-2 and TRBJ1-6, the full variable domain is GAGVSQSPSNKVTEKGKDVELRCDPISGHTALYWYRQSLGQGLEFLIYFQGNSAPDKSGLPSDRFSAERTGGSVSTLTIQRTQQEDSAVYLCASSPQTGGYNSPLHFGNGTRLTVT.

The V call is TRBV6-5, the J call TRBJ1-5; 7 nucleotides agree with TRBD1. The CDR3 loop spans 15 amino acids. The ends lost 6 bases at V and 2 bases at J; junction bases unmatched: 7. Germline CDR1 MNHEY, CDR2 SVGAGI. Written as DNA, the CDR3 is TGTGCCAGCAGCAGACAGGGTAACGGCAATCAGCCCCAGCATTTT. Translation: CASSRQGNGNQPQHF.

The gene calls are TRBV28 and TRBJ1-5, with D perhaps matching TRBD1 (6 bases). This CDR3 contains 12 residues. Germline V lookup: CDR1 MDHEN, CDR2 SYDVKM. V was cut by 9 bases and J by 6 bases, with 12 bases left in between. The CDR3 spells CASNRERQPQHF. In DNA, the CDR3 is TGTGCCAGTAACAGGGAGCGTCAGCCCCAGCATTTT. The complete variable domain, with remaining parts taken from reference TRBV28 and TRBJ1-5, reads DVKVTQSSRYLVKRTGEKVFLECVQDMDHENMFWYRQDPGLGLRLIYFSYDVKMKEKGDIPEGYSVSREKKERFSLILESASTNQTSMYLCASNRERQPQHFGDGTRLSIL.

The chain carries TRBV7-9 and TRBJ2-2, with a tentative D call TRBD2 (5 bases). The CDR3 runs 13 residues. V lost 5 bases and J 7 bases, leaving 11 bases between the germline ends. From germline, CDR1 is SEHNR and CDR2 FQNEAQ (reference sequence). CDR3 bases: TGTGCCAGCAGCATACGGGGTATCGGGGAGCTGTTTTTT. Translation: CASSIRGIGELFF.

This rearrangement joins TRBV2 to TRBJ2-3; D perhaps matches TRBD2 (6 bases). Germline V gene data show CDR1 as SNHLY and CDR2 as FYNNEI. Deletions cut 3 bases from V and 3 bases from J, with 13 bases between. This CDR3 has 15 amino acids. CDR3 region: CASSDDRGWTDTQYF. Here the CDR3 DNA reads TGTGCCAGCAGTGATGATCGGGGGTGGACAGATACGCAGTATTTT.

This chain joins TRBV9 and TRBJ2-3; D not certain. The CDR3 extends over 13 amino acids. V gave up 2 bases and J gave up 2 bases, with 6 bases separating them. Germline-derived CDR1 and CDR2 are SGDLS and YYNGEE. This CDR3 is CASSVYFTDTQYF. The CDR3 nucleotides are TGTGCCAGCAGCGTGTATTTCACAGATACGCAGTATTTT.

The chain links TRBV27 to TRBJ1-5, with TRBD1 as a possible D gene (5 bases). CDR3 length: 16 amino acids. Germline V gene sequence: CDR1 MNHEY, CDR2 SMNVEV (reference sequence). V shed 5 bases and J shed 2 bases, with 16 bases lying between them. CDR3 in DNA: TGTGCCAGCAGTCCACGACAGCCGCGGCGCAATCAGCCCCAGCATTTT. This gives the protein CASSPRQPRRNQPQHF.

V is TRBV2 and J is TRBJ1-6, with 8 bases lining up with TRBD1. The ends lost 0 bases at V and 5 bases at J; junction bases unmatched: 6. The germline gives CDR1 SNHLY, CDR2 FYNNEI. This CDR3 has 17 residues. The CDR3: CASSEAGQGANNSPLHF. CDR3 nucleotides: TGTGCCAGCAGTGAAGCGGGCCAGGGGGCCAATAATTCACCCCTCCACTTT.

CDR3 DNA sequence: TGTGCCAGCACCCGACAACTGATAAGCTACGAGCAGTACGTC. It translates to CASTRQLISYEQYV. This sequence joins TRBV5-6 and TRBJ2-7; no reliable D call. The germline V gene has CDR1 SGHDT and CDR2 YYEEEE. The CDR3 loop spans 14 amino acids. With 6 bases removed from V and 3 bases from J, the gap between germline ends came to 16 bases.

The V and J genes are TRBV6-2 or TRBV6-3 and TRBJ2-7, with 7 bases fitting TRBD1. Germline V gives CDR1 MNHEY, CDR2 SVGEGT. This CDR3 is built from 18 residues. Trimming at V came to 2 bases and at J to 0 bases, leaving 13 bases not matched to a gene. In nucleotides, the CDR3 is TGTGCCAGCAGTTACAGAGGGGGCAGGCCTAAGAGCTCCTACGAGCAGTACGTC. It is translated as CASSYRGGRPKSSYEQYV.

The chain has TRBV3-1 (or the pseudogene TRBV3-2) and TRBJ1-6; 10 nucleotides align to TRBD1. The CDR3 has 15 residues. Germline V gene data show CDR1 as LGHDT and CDR2 as YNNKEL (reference sequence). J lost 9 bases, V lost 4 bases, and 6 bases had no gene match. The CDR3 region is CASSRKGQGSSPLHF. The DNA for the CDR3 is TGTGCCAGCAGCCGTAAGGGACAGGGGTCTTCACCCCTCCACTTT.

This clone is a singleton in its sample. The V call is TRBV11-2, the J call TRBJ2-3; 11 bases are a match to TRBD1. The CDR3 has 17 amino acids. Per germline, CDR1 SGHAT and CDR2 FQNNGV. The junction had 12 bases not matched to a gene; V was cut back by 7 bases and J by 3 bases. Here the CDR3 DNA reads TGTGCCAGCATCCCATCGGACAGGGGGCTTGGGACAGATACGCAGTATTTT. It yields the protein CASIPSDRGLGTDTQYF. The variable domain in full, with the rest retrieved from reference TRBV11-2 and TRBJ2-3, is EAGVAQSPRYKIIEKRQSVAFWCNPISGHATLYWYQQILGQGPKLLIQFQNNGVVDDSQLPKDRFSAERLKGVDSTLKIQPAKLEDSAVYLCASIPSDRGLGTDTQYFGPGTRLTVL.

The V gene is TRBV29-1, the J gene TRBJ1-1; D ambiguous. Germline V lookup: CDR1 SQVTM, CDR2 ANQGSEA. CDR3 length equals 13 residues. The ends were cut back, 3 bases at V and 1 base at J, with 9 bases in the middle. CDR3 loop: CSVEEAKNTEAFF. CDR3 in DNA: TGCAGCGTTGAGGAGGCAAAGAACACTGAAGCTTTCTTT. Together with reference TRBV29-1 and TRBJ1-1, the CDR3 gives the full variable domain: SAVISQKPSRDICQRGTSLTIQCQVDSQVTMMFWYRQQPGQSLTLIATANQGSEATYESGFVIDKFPISRPNLTFSTLTVSNMSPEDSSIYLCSVEEAKNTEAFFGQGTRLTVV.

This clone is a singleton in its sample. V usage is TRBV5-1 and J usage is TRBJ2-2; 10 bases align to TRBD1. V was clipped by 3 bases and J by 3 bases; unmatched bases: 5. This CDR3 comprises 16 residues. Germline V gene lookup returns CDR1 SGHRS and CDR2 YFSETQ. In DNA form, the CDR3 reads TGCGCCAGCAGCTCCCGGGACAGGGGTGACACCGGGGAGCTGTTTTTT. It translates to CASSSRDRGDTGELFF. Filled out from reference TRBV5-1 and TRBJ2-2, the complete variable domain reads KAGVTQTPRYLIKTRGQQVTLSCSPISGHRSVSWYQQTPGQGLQFLFEYFSETQRNKGNFPGRFSGRQFSNSRSEMNVSTLELGDSALYLCASSSRDRGDTGELFFGEGSRLTVL.

This chain uses TRBV29-1 with TRBJ2-5; 7 nucleotides match TRBD1. The CDR3 has 13 residues. V lost 3 bases, J lost 1 base, and 2 bases stayed unmatched. The germline gives CDR1 SQVTM, CDR2 ANQGSEA. CDR3 nucleotide sequence: TGCAGCGTTGAGGCAGGGGGCCAAGAGACCCAGTACTTC. The encoded protein is CSVEAGGQETQYF.

The CDR3 is CASSFSGRASEQFF. The CDR3 DNA reads as TGTGCCAGCAGCTTTAGCGGGAGAGCAAGTGAGCAGTTCTTC. The chain joins TRBV7-2 to TRBJ2-1, with TRBD2 matching 9 bases. The germline gives CDR1 SGHTA, CDR2 FQGNSA. The length of the CDR3 is 14 residues. V dropped 3 bases and J dropped 9; count of bases not matched to a gene: 6.

The chain carries TRBV5-6 and TRBJ1-3; no firm D call. Germline CDR1 reads SGHDT; CDR2 reads YYEEEE. V was cut by 5 bases and J by 3 bases, with 9 bases left in between. The CDR3 is 13 residues long. CDR3 bases: TGTGCCAGCAGAATGCGGGTTGGAAACACCATATATTTT. Translated, it gives CASRMRVGNTIYF.

The chain employs TRBV18 and TRBJ1-2; 7 positions agree with TRBD1. In germline, CDR1 is KGHSH, CDR2 LQKENI. Germline trimming cut 2 bases from V and 4 bases from J; bases unmatched to any gene: 4. There are 14 residues in the CDR3. The CDR3 DNA is TGTGCCAGCTCACCAACCGGGACAGCCTATGGCTACACCTTC. Translation gives CASSPTGTAYGYTF.

The genes are TRBV11-3 and TRBJ1-1, with a weak D call TRBD1 (6 bases). Germline V lookup: CDR1 SGHNT, CDR2 YENEEA. The CDR3 has 14 residues. V was clipped by 7 bases and J by 4 bases, with 16 bases between them. CDR3 sequence: CASTVSRGGTEAFF. The CDR3 DNA is TGTGCCAGCACCGTTTCTAGGGGGGGCACTGAAGCTTTCTTT.